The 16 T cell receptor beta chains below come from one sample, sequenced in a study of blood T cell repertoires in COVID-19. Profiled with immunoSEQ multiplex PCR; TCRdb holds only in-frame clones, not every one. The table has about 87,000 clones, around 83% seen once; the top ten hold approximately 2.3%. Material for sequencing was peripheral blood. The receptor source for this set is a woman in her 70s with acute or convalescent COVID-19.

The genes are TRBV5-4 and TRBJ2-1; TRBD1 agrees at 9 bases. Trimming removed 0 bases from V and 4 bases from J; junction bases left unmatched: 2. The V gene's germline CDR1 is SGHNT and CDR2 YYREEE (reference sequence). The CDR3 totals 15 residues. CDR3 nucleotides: TGTGCCAGCAGCTTGGATGGGACAGGGTACAATGAGCAGTTCTTC. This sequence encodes CASSLDGTGYNEQFF.

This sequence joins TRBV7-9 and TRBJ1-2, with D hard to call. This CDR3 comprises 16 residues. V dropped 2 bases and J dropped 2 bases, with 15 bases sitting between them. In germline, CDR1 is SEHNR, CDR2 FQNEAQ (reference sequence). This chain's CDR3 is CASSLTRASENYGYTF. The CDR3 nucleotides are TGTGCCAGCAGCTTAACGCGGGCTAGTGAAAACTATGGCTACACCTTC. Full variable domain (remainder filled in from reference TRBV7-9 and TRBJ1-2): DTGVSQNPRHKITKRGQNVTFRCDPISEHNRLYWYRQTLGQGPEFLTYFQNEAQLEKSRLLSDRFSAERPKGSFSTLEIQRTEQGDSAMYLCASSLTRASENYGYTFGSGTRLTVV.

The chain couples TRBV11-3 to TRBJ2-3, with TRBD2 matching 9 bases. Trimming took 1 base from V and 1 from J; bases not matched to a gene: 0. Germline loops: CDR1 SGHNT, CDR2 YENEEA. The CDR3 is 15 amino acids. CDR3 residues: CASSLVAGGTDTQYF. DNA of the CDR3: TGTGCCAGCAGCTTAGTAGCGGGGGGCACAGATACGCAGTATTTT.

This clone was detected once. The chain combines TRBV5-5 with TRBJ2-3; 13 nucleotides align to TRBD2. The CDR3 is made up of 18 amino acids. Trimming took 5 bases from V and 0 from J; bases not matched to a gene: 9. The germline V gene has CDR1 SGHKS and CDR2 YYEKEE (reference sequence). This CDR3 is CASRSTWGLAGSTDTQYF. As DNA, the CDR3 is TGTGCCAGCAGATCAACCTGGGGACTAGCGGGGAGCACAGATACGCAGTATTTT.

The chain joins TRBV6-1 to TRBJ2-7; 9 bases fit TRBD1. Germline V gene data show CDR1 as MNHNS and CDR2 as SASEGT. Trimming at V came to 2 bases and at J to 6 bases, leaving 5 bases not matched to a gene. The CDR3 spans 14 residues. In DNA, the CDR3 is TGTGCCAGCAGTGAAAGGGACAGGGCCCTCGAGCAGTACTTC. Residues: CASSERDRALEQYF.

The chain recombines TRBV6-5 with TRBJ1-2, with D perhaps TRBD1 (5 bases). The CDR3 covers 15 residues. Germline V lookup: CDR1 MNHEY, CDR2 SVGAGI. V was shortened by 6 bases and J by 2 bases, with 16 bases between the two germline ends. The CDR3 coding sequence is TGTGCCAGCAGAACCCCTGGGGGAGGGAACTATGGCTACACCTTC. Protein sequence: CASRTPGGGNYGYTF.

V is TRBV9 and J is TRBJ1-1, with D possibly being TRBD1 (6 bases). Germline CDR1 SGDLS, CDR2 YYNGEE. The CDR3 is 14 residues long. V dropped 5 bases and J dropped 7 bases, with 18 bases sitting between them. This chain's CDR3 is CASSTGQSSGEAFF. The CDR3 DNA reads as TGTGCCAGCAGTACAGGACAGAGTTCTGGTGAAGCTTTCTTT.

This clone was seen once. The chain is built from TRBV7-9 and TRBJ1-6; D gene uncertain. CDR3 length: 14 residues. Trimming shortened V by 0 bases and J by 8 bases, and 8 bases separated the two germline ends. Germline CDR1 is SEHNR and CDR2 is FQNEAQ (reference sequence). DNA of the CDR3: TGTGCCAGCAGCTTAGCGGGAGATCATTCACCCCTCCACTTT. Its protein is CASSLAGDHSPLHF.

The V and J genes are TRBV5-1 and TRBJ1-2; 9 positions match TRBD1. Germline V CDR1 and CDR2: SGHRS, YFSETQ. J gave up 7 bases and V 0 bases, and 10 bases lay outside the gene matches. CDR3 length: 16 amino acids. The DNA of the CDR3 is TGCGCCAGCAGCTTGGCCCCCGGGACAGGGTCCCTTGGCTACACCTTC. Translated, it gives CASSLAPGTGSLGYTF. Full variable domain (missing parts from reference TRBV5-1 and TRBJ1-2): KAGVTQTPRYLIKTRGQQVTLSCSPISGHRSVSWYQQTPGQGLQFLFEYFSETQRNKGNFPGRFSGRQFSNSRSEMNVSTLELGDSALYLCASSLAPGTGSLGYTFGSGTRLTVV.

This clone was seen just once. The CDR3 DNA is TGTGCCAGCAGCTTAGCAGGAGGACTTAGCACAGATACGCAGTATTTT. Protein: CASSLAGGLSTDTQYF. This chain uses TRBV7-3 with TRBJ2-3, with D tentatively TRBD2 (5 bases). Germline V gives CDR1 SGHTA, CDR2 FQGTGA. CDR3 length: 16 residues. Between the trimmed V and J ends, which lost 2 bases and 0 bases, there was a span of 12 bases. The full variable domain, completed using reference TRBV7-3 and TRBJ2-3, is GAGVSQTPSNKVTEKGKYVELRCDPISGHTALYWYRQSLGQGPEFLIYFQGTGAADDSGLPNDRFFAVRPEGSVSTLKIQRTERGDSAVYLCASSLAGGLSTDTQYFGPGTRLTVL.

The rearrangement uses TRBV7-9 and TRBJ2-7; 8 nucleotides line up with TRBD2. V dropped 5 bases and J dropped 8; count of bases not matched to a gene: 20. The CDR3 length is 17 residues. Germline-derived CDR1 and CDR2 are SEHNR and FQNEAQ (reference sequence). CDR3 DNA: TGTGCCAGCAGCCCGTCAGCGTGGGCGGGGGGTATCCTCAAGCAGTACTTC. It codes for CASSPSAWAGGILKQYF.

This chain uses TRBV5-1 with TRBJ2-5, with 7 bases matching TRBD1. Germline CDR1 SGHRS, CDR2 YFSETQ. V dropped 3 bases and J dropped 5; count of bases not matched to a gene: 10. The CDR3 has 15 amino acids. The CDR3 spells CASSSGDSRGETQYF. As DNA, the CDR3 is TGCGCCAGCAGCTCTGGGGACAGTCGCGGGGAGACCCAGTACTTC.

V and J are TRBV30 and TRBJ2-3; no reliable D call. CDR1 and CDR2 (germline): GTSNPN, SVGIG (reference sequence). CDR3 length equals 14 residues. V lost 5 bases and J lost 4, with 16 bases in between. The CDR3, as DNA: TGTGCCTGGGGTTCCTTGGGCCCCCCAGATACGCAGTATTTT. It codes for CAWGSLGPPDTQYF.

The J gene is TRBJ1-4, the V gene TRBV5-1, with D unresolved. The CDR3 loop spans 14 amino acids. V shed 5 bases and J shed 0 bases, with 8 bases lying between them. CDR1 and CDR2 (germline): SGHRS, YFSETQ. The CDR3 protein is CASRITTTNEKLFF. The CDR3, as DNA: TGCGCCAGCAGGATCACTACAACTAATGAAAAACTGTTTTTT.

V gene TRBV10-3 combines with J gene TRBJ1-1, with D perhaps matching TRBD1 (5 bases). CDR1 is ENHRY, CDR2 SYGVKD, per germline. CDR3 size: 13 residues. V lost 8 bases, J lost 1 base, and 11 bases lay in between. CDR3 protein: CAIVAGENTEAFF. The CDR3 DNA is TGTGCCATCGTCGCGGGGGAGAACACTGAAGCTTTCTTT.

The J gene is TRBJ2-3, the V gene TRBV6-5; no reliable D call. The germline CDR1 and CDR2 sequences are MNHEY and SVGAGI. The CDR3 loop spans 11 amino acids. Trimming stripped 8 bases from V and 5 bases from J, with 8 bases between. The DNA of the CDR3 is TGTGCCAGCGAGAGAAAAGATACGCAGTATTTT. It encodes CASERKDTQYF.